This T cell receptor (beta chain) was recorded in a study of T cell repertoires in cytomegalovirus infection. Study summary: It was the public TCR beta signatures that indicated both CMV infection and matching HLA type.

Study-level points and caveats: CMV carriers with the relevant HLA were identified by cumulative public TCR beta family frequency.

The V gene end was trimmed by 5 bases and the J gene end by 3 bases; junction bases not matched to a gene: 16. The CDR3 is made up of 18 amino acids. Per germline, CDR1 SGHTA and CDR2 FQGNSA. This clonotype was seen repeatedly, ten times or more. Its cognate antigen is unknown. TCRdb itself ran the reads through MiXCR, one entry per CDR3 protein. The data show 450,000 to 600,000 distinct CDR3 sequences, 25% to 35% seen once. The V and J genes are TRBV7-2 and TRBJ2-1; TRBD2 matches at 7 bases. This receptor was taken from a human donor in good health (CMV status not recorded). Some clones in this sample may be carry-over from other donors' samples. The sequencing here drew on cultured PBMCs, taken from culture after CMV antigen stimulation. CDR3 sequence (DNA): TGTGCCAGCAGCAAAGTAGCTGTTTGGGGGAGGGACTACAATGAGCAGTTCTTC. This sequence encodes CASSKVAVWGRDYNEQFF.